This TCR beta chain emerged from a study of graft-versus-host responses after intestinal transplantation. In the study overall: Multivisceral, liver-intestinal, or isolated intestinal transplants were received by the recipients. Uniformly, recipients were administered anti-thymocyte globulin induction with subsequent tacrolimus and steroids for approximately three years.

CDR3 length: 16 residues. V was trimmed by 1 base and J by 2 bases, leaving 13 bases between them. Germline V gene data show CDR1 as LGHNA and CDR2 as YNFKEQ. Here immunoSEQ multiplex PCR was the method, and the copy in TCRdb shows in-frame clones only, minus some. The sample shows around 18,000 clones, 95% of them seen only once. The sequences come from PBMCs, collected 23 days after intestinal transplant. This rearrangement joins TRBV4-2 to TRBJ2-3; D not resolved. The TCR sequence derives from a human patient who received an intestinal transplant, so some T cells may come from the graft donor. This chain's CDR3 is CASSQGRERATDTQYF. The CDR3 DNA is TGTGCCAGCAGCCAAGGTCGTGAGCGCGCCACAGATACGCAGTATTTT.